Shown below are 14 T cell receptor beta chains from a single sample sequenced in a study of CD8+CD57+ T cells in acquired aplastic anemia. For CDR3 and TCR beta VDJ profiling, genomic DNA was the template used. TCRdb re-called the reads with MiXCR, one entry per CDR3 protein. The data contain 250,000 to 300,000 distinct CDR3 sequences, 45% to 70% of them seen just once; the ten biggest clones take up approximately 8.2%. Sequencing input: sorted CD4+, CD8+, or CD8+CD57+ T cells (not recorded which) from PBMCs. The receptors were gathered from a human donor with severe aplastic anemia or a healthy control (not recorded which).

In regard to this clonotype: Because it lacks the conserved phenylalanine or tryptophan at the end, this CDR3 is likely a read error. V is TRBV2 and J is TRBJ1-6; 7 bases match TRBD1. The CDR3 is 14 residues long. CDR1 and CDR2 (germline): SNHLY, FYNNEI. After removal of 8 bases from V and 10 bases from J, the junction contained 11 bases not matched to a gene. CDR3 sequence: CASRQGGPRSPLHL. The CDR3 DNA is TGTGCCAGCCGTCAGGGGGGGCCTAGATCACCCCTCCACCTT.

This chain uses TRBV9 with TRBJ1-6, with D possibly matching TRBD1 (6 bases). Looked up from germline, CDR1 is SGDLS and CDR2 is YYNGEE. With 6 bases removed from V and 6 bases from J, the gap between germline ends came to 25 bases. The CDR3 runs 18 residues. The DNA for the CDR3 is TGTGCCAGCACCGCCCGACTCGGGGCCCAAGGGGGTAATTCACCCCTCCACTTT. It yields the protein CASTARLGAQGGNSPLHF.

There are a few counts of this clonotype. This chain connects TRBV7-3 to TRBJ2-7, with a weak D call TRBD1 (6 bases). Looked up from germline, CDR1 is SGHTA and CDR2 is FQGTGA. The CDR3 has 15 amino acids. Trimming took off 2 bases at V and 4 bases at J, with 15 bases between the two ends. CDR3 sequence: CASSLGPGQQYEQYF. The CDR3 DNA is TGTGCCAGCAGCTTAGGTCCCGGACAGCAGTACGAGCAGTACTTC. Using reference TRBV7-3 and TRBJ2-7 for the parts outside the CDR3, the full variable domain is GAGVSQTPSNKVTEKGKYVELRCDPISGHTALYWYRQSLGQGPEFLIYFQGTGAADDSGLPNDRFFAVRPEGSVSTLKIQRTERGDSAVYLCASSLGPGQQYEQYFGPGTRLTVT.

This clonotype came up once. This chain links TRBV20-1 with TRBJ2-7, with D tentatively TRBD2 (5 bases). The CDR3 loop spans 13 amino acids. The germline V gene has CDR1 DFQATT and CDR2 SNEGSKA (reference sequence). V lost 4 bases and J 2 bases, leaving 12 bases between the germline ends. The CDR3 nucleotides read TGCAGTGCTACCGGCCGGGAAGCCTACGAGCAGTACTTC. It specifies CSATGREAYEQYF.

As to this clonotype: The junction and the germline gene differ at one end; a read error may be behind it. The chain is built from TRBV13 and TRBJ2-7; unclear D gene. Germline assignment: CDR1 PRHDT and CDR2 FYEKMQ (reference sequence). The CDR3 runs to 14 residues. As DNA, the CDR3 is TGTGCCAGCAGCGTAGGCAACGACCCATACGAGCAGTACTTC. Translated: CASSVGNDPYEQYF.

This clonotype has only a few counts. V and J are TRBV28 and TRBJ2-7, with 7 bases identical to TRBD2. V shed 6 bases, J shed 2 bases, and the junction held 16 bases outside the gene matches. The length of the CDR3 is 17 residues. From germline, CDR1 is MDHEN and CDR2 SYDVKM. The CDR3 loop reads CASSPPGLAVTPYEQYF. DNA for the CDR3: TGTGCCAGCAGCCCACCAGGGCTAGCGGTTACTCCCTACGAGCAGTACTTC. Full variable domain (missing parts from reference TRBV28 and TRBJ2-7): DVKVTQSSRYLVKRTGEKVFLECVQDMDHENMFWYRQDPGLGLRLIYFSYDVKMKEKGDIPEGYSVSREKKERFSLILESASTNQTSMYLCASSPPGLAVTPYEQYFGPGTRLTVT.

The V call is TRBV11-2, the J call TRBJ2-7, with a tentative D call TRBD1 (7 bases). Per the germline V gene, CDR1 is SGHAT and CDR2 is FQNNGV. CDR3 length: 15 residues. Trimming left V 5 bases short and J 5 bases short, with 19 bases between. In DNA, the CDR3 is TGTGCCAGCAGCCAAGCCGACAGGGAGGCGGACGAGCAGTACTTC. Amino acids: CASSQADREADEQYF. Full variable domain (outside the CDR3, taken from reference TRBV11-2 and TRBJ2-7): EAGVAQSPRYKIIEKRQSVAFWCNPISGHATLYWYQQILGQGPKLLIQFQNNGVVDDSQLPKDRFSAERLKGVDSTLKIQPAKLEDSAVYLCASSQADREADEQYFGPGTRLTVT.

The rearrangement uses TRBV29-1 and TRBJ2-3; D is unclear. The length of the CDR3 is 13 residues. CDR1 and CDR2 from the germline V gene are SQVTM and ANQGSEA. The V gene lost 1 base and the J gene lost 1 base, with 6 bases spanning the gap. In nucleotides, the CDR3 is TGCAGCGTTGAAGGAGGTGGCACAGATACGCAGTATTTT. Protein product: CSVEGGGTDTQYF.

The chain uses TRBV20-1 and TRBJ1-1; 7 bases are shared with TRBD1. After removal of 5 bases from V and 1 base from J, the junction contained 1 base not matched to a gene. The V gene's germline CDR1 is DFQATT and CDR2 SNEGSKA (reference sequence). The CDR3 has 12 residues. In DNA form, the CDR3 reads TGCAGTGCTCCAGGGGGGAACACTGAAGCTTTCTTT. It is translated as CSAPGGNTEAFF.

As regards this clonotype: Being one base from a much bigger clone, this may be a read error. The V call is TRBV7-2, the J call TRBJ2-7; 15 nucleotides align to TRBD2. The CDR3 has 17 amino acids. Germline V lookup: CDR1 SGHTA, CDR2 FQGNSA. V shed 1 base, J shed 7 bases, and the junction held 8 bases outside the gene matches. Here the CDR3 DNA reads TGTGCCAGCAGCTTAGGGACTAGCGGGGGGGCATACAATGAGCAGTACTTC. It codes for CASSLGTSGGAYNEQYF.

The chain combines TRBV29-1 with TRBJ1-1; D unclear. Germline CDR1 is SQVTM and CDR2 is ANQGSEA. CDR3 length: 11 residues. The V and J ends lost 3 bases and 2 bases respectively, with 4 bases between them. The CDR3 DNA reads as TGCAGCGTTGAGGACAACACTGAAGCTTTCTTT. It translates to CSVEDNTEAFF.

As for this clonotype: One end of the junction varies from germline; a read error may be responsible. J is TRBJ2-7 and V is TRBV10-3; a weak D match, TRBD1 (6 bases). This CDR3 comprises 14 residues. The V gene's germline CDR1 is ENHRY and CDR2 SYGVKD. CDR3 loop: CASSEIKGAYEQYF. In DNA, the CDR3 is TGTGCCAGCAGTGAAATTAAGGGGGCCTACGAGCAGTACTTC.

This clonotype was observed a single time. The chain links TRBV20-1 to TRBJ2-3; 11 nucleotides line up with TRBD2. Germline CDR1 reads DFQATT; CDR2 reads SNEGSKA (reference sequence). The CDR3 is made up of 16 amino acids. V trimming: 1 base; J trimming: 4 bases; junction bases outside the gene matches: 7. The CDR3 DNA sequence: TGCAGTGCTAGAGGGCGACTAGCGGGGTTGTCAGATACGCAGTATTTT. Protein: CSARGRLAGLSDTQYF.

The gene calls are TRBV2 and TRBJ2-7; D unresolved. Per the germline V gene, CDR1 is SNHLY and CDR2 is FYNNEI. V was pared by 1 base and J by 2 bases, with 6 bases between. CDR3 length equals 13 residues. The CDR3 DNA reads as TGTGCCAGCAGTGAAGGCCTGGCCTACGAGCAGTACTTC. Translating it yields CASSEGLAYEQYF. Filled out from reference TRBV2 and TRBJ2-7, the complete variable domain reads EPEVTQTPSHQVTQMGQEVILRCVPISNHLYFYWYRQILGQKVEFLVSFYNNEISEKSEIFDDQFSVERPDGSNFTLKIRSTKLEDSAMYFCASSEGLAYEQYFGPGTRLTVT.